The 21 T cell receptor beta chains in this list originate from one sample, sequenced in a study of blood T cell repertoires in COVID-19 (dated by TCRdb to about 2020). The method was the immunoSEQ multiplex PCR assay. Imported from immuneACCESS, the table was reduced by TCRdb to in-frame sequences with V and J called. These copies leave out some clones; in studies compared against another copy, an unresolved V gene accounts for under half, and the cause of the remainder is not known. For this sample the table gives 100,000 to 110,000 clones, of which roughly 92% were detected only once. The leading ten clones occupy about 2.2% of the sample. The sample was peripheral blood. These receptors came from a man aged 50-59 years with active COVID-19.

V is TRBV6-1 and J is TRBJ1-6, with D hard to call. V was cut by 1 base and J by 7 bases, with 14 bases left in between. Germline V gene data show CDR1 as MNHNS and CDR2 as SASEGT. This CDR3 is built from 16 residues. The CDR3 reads CASSEDPGLGNSPLHF. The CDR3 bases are TGTGCCAGCAGTGAAGATCCGGGGTTAGGGAATTCACCCCTCCACTTT.

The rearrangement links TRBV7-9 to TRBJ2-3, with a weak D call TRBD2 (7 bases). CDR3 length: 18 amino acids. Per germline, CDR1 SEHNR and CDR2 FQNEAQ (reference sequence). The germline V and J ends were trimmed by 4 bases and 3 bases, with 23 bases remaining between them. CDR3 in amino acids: CASSSTRGGSLVTDTQYF. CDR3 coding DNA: TGTGCCAGCAGCTCTACGAGGGGGGGAAGTCTAGTGACAGATACGCAGTATTTT.

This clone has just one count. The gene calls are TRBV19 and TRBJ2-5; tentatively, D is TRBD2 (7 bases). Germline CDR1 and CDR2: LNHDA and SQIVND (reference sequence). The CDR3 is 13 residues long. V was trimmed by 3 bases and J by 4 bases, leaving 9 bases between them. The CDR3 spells CASSMGGPETQYF. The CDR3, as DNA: TGTGCCAGTAGTATGGGGGGGCCAGAGACCCAGTACTTC.

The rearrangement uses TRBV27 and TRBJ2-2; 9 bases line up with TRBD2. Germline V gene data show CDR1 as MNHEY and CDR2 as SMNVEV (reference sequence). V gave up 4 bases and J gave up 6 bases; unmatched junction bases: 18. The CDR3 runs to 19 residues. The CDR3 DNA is TGTGCCAGCAGTTCCCCCGCCGGGACTAGCATAAAATCTGCCGGGGAGCTGTTTTTT. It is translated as CASSSPAGTSIKSAGELFF.

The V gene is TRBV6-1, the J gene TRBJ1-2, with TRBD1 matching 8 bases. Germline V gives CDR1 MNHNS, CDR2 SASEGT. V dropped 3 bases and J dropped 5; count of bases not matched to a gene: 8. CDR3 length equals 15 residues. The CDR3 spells CASSESGGPGYGYTF. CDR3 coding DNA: TGTGCCAGCAGTGAGTCAGGGGGCCCGGGATATGGCTACACCTTC.

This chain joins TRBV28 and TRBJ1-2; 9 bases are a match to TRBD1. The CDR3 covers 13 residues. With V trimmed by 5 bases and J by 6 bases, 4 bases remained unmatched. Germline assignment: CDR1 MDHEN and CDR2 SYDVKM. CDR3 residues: CASSLQGADGYTF. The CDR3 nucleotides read TGTGCCAGCAGTCTACAGGGGGCCGATGGCTACACCTTC.

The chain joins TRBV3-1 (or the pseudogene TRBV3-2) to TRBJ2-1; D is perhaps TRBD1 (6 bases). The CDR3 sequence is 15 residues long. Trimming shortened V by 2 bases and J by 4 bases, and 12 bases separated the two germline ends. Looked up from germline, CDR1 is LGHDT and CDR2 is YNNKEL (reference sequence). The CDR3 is CASSQIGGRYNEQFF. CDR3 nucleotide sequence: TGTGCCAGCAGCCAAATAGGGGGTCGATACAATGAGCAGTTCTTC.

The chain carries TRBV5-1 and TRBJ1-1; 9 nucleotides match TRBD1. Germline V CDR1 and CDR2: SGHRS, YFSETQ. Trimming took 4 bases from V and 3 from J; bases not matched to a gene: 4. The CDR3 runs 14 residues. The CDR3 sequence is CASSTGTGHTEAFF. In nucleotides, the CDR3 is TGCGCCAGCAGCACCGGGACAGGGCACACTGAAGCTTTCTTT.

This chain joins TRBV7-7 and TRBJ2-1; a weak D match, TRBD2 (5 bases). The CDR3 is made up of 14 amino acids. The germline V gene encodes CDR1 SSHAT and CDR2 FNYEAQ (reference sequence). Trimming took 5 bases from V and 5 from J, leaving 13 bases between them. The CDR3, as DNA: TGTGCCAGCAGCCCTGGACTGTCGAACAATGAGCAGTTCTTC. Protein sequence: CASSPGLSNNEQFF.

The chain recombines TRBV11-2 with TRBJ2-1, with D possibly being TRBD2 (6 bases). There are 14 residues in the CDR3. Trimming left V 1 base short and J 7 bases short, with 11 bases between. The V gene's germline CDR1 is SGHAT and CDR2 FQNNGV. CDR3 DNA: TGTGCCAGCAGCTTAGTGAACGGGAGAAATGAGCAGTTCTTC. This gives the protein CASSLVNGRNEQFF.

The CDR3 nucleotides read TGTGCCAGCAGCCCCTTTCTAGCGGGAGTCTACAATGAGCAGTTCTTC. Translated: CASSPFLAGVYNEQFF. V and J are TRBV7-2 and TRBJ2-1; the match to TRBD2 covers 10 bases. The V and J ends lost 5 bases and 3 bases, in that order; junction bases with no gene match: 7. The CDR3 loop spans 16 amino acids. In germline, CDR1 is SGHTA, CDR2 FQGNSA.

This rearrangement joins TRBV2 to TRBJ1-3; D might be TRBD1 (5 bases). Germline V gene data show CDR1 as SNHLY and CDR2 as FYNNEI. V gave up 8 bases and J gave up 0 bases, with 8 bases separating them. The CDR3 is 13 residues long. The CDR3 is CASGASSGNTIYF. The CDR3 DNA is TGTGCCAGCGGGGCCAGCTCTGGAAACACCATATATTTT.

The DNA for the CDR3 is TGTGCCAGCACTTCTAGCGGGGACACAGATACGCAGTATTTT. Protein sequence: CASTSSGDTDTQYF. This chain links TRBV6-6 with TRBJ2-3, with 9 positions matching TRBD2. This CDR3 spans 14 amino acids. Germline V gives CDR1 MNHNY, CDR2 SVGAGI (reference sequence). V trimming: 7 bases; J trimming: 2 bases; junction bases outside the gene matches: 4.

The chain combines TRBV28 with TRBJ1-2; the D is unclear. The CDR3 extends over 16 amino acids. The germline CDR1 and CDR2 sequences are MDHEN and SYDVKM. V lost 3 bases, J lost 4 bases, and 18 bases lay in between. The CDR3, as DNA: TGTGCCAGCAGTTTCCTGAACCGACGGAGGAGCTATGGCTACACCTTC. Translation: CASSFLNRRRSYGYTF.

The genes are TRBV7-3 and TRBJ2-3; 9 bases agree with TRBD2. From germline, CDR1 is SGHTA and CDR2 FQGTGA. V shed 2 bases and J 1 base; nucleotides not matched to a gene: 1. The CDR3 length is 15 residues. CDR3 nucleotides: TGTGCCAGCAGCTTAGGCGGGGGGGGCACAGATACGCAGTATTTT. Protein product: CASSLGGGGTDTQYF.

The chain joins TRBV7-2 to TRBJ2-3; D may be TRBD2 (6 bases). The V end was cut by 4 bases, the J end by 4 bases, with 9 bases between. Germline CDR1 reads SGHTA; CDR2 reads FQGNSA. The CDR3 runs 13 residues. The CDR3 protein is CASSSGLSDTQYF. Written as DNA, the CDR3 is TGTGCCAGCAGCTCGGGACTTTCAGATACGCAGTATTTT.

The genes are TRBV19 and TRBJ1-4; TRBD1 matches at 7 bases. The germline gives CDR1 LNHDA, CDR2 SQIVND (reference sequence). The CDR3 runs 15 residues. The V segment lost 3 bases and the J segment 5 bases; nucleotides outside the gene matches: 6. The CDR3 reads CASSMRGQGNEKLFF. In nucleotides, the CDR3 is TGTGCCAGTAGTATGAGGGGGCAGGGGAATGAAAAACTGTTTTTT.

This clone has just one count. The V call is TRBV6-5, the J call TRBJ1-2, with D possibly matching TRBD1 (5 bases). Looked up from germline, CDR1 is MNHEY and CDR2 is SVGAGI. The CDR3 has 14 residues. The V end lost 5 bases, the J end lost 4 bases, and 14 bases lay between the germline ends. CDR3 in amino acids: CASSRDSLGYGYTF. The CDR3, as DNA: TGTGCCAGCAGTCGGGACTCTCTTGGCTATGGCTACACCTTC.

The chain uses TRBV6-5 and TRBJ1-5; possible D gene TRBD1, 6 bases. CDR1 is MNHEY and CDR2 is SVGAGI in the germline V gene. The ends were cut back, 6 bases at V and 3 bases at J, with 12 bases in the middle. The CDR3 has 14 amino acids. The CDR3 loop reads CASSRTADNQPQHF. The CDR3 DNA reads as TGTGCCAGCAGCAGGACAGCTGACAATCAGCCCCAGCATTTT.

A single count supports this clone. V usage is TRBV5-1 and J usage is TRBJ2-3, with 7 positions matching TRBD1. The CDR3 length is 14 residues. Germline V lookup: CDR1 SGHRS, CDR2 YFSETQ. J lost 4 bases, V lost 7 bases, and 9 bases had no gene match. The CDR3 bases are TGCGCCAGCTCCAGAACAGGGACAGCAGATACGCAGTATTTT. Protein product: CASSRTGTADTQYF.

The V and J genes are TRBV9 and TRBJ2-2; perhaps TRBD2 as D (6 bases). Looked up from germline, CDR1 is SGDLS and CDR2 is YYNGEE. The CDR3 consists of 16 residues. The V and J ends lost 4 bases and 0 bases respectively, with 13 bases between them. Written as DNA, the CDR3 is TGTGCCAGCAGCCCGGGACTTAGCTCGAACACCGGGGAGCTGTTTTTT. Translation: CASSPGLSSNTGELFF.